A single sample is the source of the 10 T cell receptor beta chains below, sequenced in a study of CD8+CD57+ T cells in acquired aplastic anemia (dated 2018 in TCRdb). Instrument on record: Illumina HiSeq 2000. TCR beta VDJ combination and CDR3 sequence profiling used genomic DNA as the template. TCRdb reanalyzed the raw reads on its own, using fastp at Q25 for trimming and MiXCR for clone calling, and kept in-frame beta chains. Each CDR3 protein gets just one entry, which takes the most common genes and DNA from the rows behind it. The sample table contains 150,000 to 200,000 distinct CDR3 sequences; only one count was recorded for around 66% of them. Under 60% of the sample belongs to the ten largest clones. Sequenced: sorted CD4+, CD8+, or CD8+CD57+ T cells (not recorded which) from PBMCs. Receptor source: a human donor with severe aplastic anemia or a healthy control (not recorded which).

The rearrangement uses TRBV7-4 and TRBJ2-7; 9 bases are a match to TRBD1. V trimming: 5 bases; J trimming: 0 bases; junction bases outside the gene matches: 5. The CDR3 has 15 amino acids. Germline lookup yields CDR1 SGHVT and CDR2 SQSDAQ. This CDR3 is CASSTTGGSSYEQYF. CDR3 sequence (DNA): TGTGCCAGCAGCACCACAGGGGGCAGCTCCTACGAGCAGTACTTC.

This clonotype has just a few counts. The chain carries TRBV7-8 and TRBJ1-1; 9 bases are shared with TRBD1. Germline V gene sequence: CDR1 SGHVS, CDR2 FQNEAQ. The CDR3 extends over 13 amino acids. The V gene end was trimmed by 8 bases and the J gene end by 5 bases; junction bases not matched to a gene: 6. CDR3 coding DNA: TGTGCCAGCGTCCGGGACAGGGTTACTGAAGCTTTCTTT. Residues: CASVRDRVTEAFF.

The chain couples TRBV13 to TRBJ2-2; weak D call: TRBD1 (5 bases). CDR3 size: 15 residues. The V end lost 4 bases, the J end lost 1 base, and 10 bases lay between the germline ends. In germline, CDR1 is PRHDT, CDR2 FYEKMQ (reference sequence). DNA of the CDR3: TGTGCCAGCAGCTCCACAGACAGGAACACCGGGGAGCTGTTTTTT. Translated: CASSSTDRNTGELFF.

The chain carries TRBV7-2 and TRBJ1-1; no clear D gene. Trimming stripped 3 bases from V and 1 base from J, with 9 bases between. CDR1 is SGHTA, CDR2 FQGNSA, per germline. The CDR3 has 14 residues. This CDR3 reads CASSFFTSNTEAFF. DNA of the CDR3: TGTGCCAGCAGCTTCTTCACCTCGAACACTGAAGCTTTCTTT.

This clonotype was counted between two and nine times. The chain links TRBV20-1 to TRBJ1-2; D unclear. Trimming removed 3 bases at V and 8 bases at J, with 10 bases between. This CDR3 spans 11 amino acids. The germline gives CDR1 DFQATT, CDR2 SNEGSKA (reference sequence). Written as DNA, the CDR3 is TGCAGTGCTAGGTACTCGGTCGGCTACACCTTC. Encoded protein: CSARYSVGYTF.

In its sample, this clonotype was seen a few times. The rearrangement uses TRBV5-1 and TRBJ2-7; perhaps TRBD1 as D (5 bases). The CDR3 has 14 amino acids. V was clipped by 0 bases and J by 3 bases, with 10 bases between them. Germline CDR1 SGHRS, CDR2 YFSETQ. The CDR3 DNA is TGCGCCAGCAGCTTGGCGGGCAGGGACTACGAGCAGTACTTC. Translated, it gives CASSLAGRDYEQYF.

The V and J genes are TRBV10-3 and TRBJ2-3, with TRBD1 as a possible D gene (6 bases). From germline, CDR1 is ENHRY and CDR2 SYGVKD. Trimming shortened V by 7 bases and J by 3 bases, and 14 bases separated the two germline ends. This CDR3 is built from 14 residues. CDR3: CAINSGEGTDTQYF. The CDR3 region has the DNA TGTGCCATCAACTCAGGGGAAGGGACAGATACGCAGTATTTT.

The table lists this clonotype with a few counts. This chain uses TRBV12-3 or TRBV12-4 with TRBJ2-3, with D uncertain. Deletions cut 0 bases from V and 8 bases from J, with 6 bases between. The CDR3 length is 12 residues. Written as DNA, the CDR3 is TGTGCCAGCAGTTTAGCCCAAACTACGCAGTATTTT. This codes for CASSLAQTTQYF.

The CDR3 DNA reads as TGTGCCAGCACCTCTTATGACAGGGACTACTATGGCTACACCTTC. It translates to CASTSYDRDYYGYTF. J is TRBJ1-2 and V is TRBV19; TRBD1 matches at 7 bases. The CDR3 totals 15 residues. The germline V gene encodes CDR1 LNHDA and CDR2 SQIVND (reference sequence). V shed 9 bases and J 3 bases; nucleotides not matched to a gene: 13.

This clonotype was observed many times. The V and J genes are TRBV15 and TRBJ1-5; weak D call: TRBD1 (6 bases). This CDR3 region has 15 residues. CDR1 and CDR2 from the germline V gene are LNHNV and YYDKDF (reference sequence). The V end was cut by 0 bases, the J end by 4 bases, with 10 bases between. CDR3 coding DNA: TGTGCCACCAGCAGAGACGGACAGCCAAATCAGCCCCAGCATTTT. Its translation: CATSRDGQPNQPQHF.